This T cell receptor beta chain was identified in a study of molecular identifiers for immune sequencing clone quantification (dated by TCRdb to 2016 to 2019). With respect to the entire study: For a replicate experiment, the RNA from either around 20,000 or 100,000 naive CD8 T cells was divided into five aliquots, and four of those aliquots went on to sequencing. The study was a methods study using CD8 T cells to benchmark molecular-identifier clustering-based TCR repertoire sequencing (MIDCIRS) and TCR RNA copy counting.

The CDR3 length is 14 residues, termini included. CDR3 DNA only is kept here, 42 bases in frame from base 1. CDR1 and CDR2 are drawn from the germline V gene: LGHNA, YNFKEQ. The junction shows trimming of 1 base on V and 3 bases on J, plus 10 bases between the germline ends. Library creation used PCR. The instrument given in TCRdb is Illumina HiSeq 4000. Bulk TCR libraries were prepared as previously described, using TCR primers listed in Table S5. The Qiagen AllPrep DNA/RNA kit was used to purify total RNA. Reads from multiple sequencing runs of the same library were pooled before analysis. For the original study's pipeline: Reads were retained only if the reads had an exact TCR constant sequence, and the retained reads were trimmed to 150 nt and grouped according to their 12-nt molecular barcodes. Reads within each barcode group were sub-clustered using a 15% Levenshtein threshold, and quality-weighted consensus sequences were constructed for each RNA molecule. Non-functional sequences were removed, as were lower-count sequences one edit away from another. Based on a fit of two negative binomial distributions, barcode sub-clusters having less than 20% of the maximum read count were discarded. Clones were called with MiXCR by TCRdb after fastp trimmed the public reads at Q25, and only in-frame beta chains were retained. Identical CDR3 proteins give one entry, which carries the most common genes and DNA. None of the V and J calls come from the authors' own analysis; TCRdb made them. This sample gives about 65,000 distinct CDR3 sequences in total; roughly 17% of them show up just once. The ten largest clones add up to approximately 1.4% of the sample.

Here is what the overall study found, with its caveats: Highly expanded clone sizes could be underestimated if identical TCR molecules share a barcode. Modeling indicated 2.5 to 3 TCR RNA copies recovered per cell, compared with 7.5 to 10 by digital PCR, which implies a capture efficiency of about 31%. A single cell's worth of spiked-in Jurkat TCR RNA was reported detectable even among approximately 930,000 naive CD8 T cells. In CMV-specific effector cells, clones with more than 20 RNA copies contained over 99% of molecules, whereas in naive cells such clones contained under 1% of molecules. When barcode sub-clustering was left out, chimeric consensus sequences inflated TCR diversity, with chimeras reaching as high as 47%. The naive libraries included spiked-in Jurkat TCR RNA (10 copies' worth), and this RNA is not part of the donor repertoire.

Libraries of naive CD8 T cells were generated from about 19,000 to 1,100,000 sorted cells, with 10%, 30% or 50% of the purified RNA used. Naive CD8 T cells were FACS-sorted as CD8+CD4-CCR7+CD45RA+ on a BD FACSAria II into RLT Plus buffer. To test detection sensitivity, Jurkat RNA equivalent to more than 8 TCR copies was spiked into samples of about 18,000-1,000,000 naive CD8 T cells. CD8 T cells were enriched with RosetteSep CD8+ T Cell Enrichment Cocktail and Ficoll-Paque, followed by ACK red cell lysis. Points on this clonotype: Its antigen target is currently unknown. The CDR3 does not close with the conserved phenylalanine or tryptophan, likely indicating a read error.

Sequenced: naive CD8+ T cells from blood, with Jurkat cell RNA spiked in. The sample's cell subset or site, from its label and the paper: FACS-sorted CD8+CD4-CCR7+CD45RA+ naive T cells. The rearrangement joined TRBV4-2 to TRBJ2-7, with the D segment identity uncertain. This sequence originates from a human donor in good health. Some libraries in this study had Jurkat cell RNA spiked in. Here the CDR3 is given as CASSQGSSFYEQYI. The sequence in DNA is TGTGCCAGCAGCCAAGGCTCGAGCTTCTACGAGCAGTACATC.